This entry is about one TCR beta chain. The data were obtained in a study of cytomegalovirus exposure and HLA in healthy donors. V was pared by 6 bases and J by 3 bases, with 18 bases between. Germline CDR1 and CDR2: SGDLS and YYNGEE. CDR3 length: 15 amino acids. It was with 60 Vbeta and 13 Jbeta primers that the PCR ran. Repertoires were generated with immunoSEQ multiplex PCR, while TCRdb's copy carries only in-frame clones and drops some. The sample consists of about 230,000 clones, 78% of them appearing once. The source is a boy aged 5-17 years in good health and CMV-seronegative. The J gene is TRBJ1-1, the V gene TRBV9; maybe TRBD1 (5 bases). The specimen sequenced was PBMCs. CDR3 in amino acids: CASNPGLGEDTEAFF. CDR3 bases: TGTGCCAGCAACCCTGGGCTGGGGGAGGACACTGAAGCTTTCTTT.